This TCR beta chain was sequenced during a study of blood T cell repertoires in COVID-19. V shed 9 bases and J 6 bases; nucleotides not matched to a gene: 9. This CDR3 region has 13 residues. This clone was observed a single time. The protocol was immunoSEQ multiplex PCR, while the TCRdb copy is restricted to in-frame clones and leaves out a portion. The sample consists of tens of thousands of clones, approximately 79% of them appearing once. The chain carries TRBV12-3 or TRBV12-4 and TRBJ2-7; 9 bases are a match to TRBD1. The material sequenced was peripheral blood. This receptor was identified in a woman of 80 years or more with acute or convalescent COVID-19. CDR3 region: CARIRDRVVEQYF. The CDR3 DNA reads TGTGCCAGGATCCGGGACAGGGTAGTCGAGCAGTACTTC.